The 24 T cell receptor beta chains below were found in one sample sequenced in a study of PD-1 blockade in classical Hodgkin lymphoma. Profiled with immunoSEQ multiplex PCR; TCRdb holds only in-frame clones, not every one. The sample holds some 21,000 clones, approximately 85% seen once. Time point denoted: cycle 4 day 1 (C4D1), after more than five weeks of nivolumab. Brentuximab vedotin exposure varied among the patients, all of whom had relapsed after autologous stem cell transplantation. This specimen consisted of peripheral blood mononuclear cells (PBMCs), obtained before the fourth cycle of nivolumab. The receptors stem from a human donor with classical Hodgkin lymphoma.

The chain carries TRBV7-6 and TRBJ2-7, with D possibly matching TRBD2 (6 bases). From germline, CDR1 is SGHVS and CDR2 FNYEAQ. Trimming took 0 bases from V and 7 from J, leaving 7 bases between them. The CDR3 loop spans 12 amino acids. CDR3 in amino acids: CASSLAGTEQYF. The CDR3, as DNA: TGTGCCAGCAGCTTAGCGGGGACTGAGCAGTACTTC.

V usage is TRBV19 and J usage is TRBJ2-4; D is uncertain. V lost 3 bases to trimming and J lost 6 bases, with 6 bases between them. The germline V gene encodes CDR1 LNHDA and CDR2 SQIVND (reference sequence). CDR3 size: 12 residues. The CDR3 protein is CASSIRGNIQYF. CDR3 nucleotide sequence: TGTGCCAGTAGTATTAGAGGAAACATTCAGTACTTC.

The chain joins TRBV19 to TRBJ2-7, with 10 positions matching TRBD2. Germline V lookup: CDR1 LNHDA, CDR2 SQIVND (reference sequence). Trimming took 7 bases from V and 0 from J; bases not matched to a gene: 6. The CDR3 runs to 15 residues. The CDR3 DNA is TGTGCCAGTACCCAAGCTAGCGGGGGCTCCTACGAGCAGTACTTC. As protein: CASTQASGGSYEQYF.

This clone was observed a single time. The J gene is TRBJ2-3, the V gene TRBV5-1, with D possibly being TRBD2 (6 bases). This CDR3 is 13 amino acids long. Germline values: CDR1 SGHRS, CDR2 YFSETQ. The germline V and J ends were trimmed by 0 bases and 9 bases, with 11 bases remaining between them. The CDR3: CASSLVEGRTQYF. CDR3 bases: TGCGCCAGCAGCTTGGTGGAGGGACGGACGCAGTATTTT.

V is TRBV7-3 and J is TRBJ2-5; possible D gene TRBD1, 7 bases. V lost 5 bases and J 3 bases, leaving 16 bases between the germline ends. This CDR3 has 15 amino acids. The germline gives CDR1 SGHTA, CDR2 FQGTGA. CDR3 residues: CASSPGRGTEETQYF. The CDR3 region has the DNA TGTGCCAGCAGCCCCGGACGCGGGACAGAAGAGACCCAGTACTTC.

The chain employs TRBV18 and TRBJ1-1; the D is unclear. CDR1 and CDR2 from the germline V gene are KGHSH and LQKENI. V was pared by 5 bases and J by 2 bases, with 15 bases between. The CDR3 extends over 15 amino acids. For the CDR3, the DNA is TGTGCCAGCTCATCATACATGGAGGTTAACACTGAAGCTTTCTTT. As protein: CASSSYMEVNTEAFF.

The V and J genes are TRBV30 and TRBJ2-7, with D perhaps matching TRBD1 (6 bases). The germline V gene has CDR1 GTSNPN and CDR2 SVGIG (reference sequence). The V and J ends lost 4 bases and 2 bases respectively, with 9 bases between them. The CDR3 runs 12 residues. CDR3 amino acids: CAWNHRAYEQYF. Written as DNA, the CDR3 is TGTGCCTGGAATCACAGGGCCTACGAGCAGTACTTC. Filled out from reference TRBV30 and TRBJ2-7, the complete variable domain reads SQTIHQWPATLVQPVGSPLSLECTVEGTSNPNLYWYRQAAGRGLQLLFYSVGIGQISSEVPQNLSASRPQDRQFILSSKKLLLSDSGFYLCAWNHRAYEQYFGPGTRLTVT.

The genes are TRBV19 and TRBJ2-2, with D unclear. The CDR3 consists of 16 residues. V was trimmed by 5 bases and J by 5 bases, leaving 18 bases between them. Germline CDR1 reads LNHDA; CDR2 reads SQIVND (reference sequence). The CDR3 nucleotides read TGTGCCAGTAGTTCCGACTTACAAAGGAAGACCGGGGAGCTGTTTTTT. Translation: CASSSDLQRKTGELFF.

J is TRBJ2-2 and V is TRBV18; 7 bases map to TRBD1. The junction had 11 bases not matched to a gene; V was cut back by 1 base and J by 3 bases. The CDR3 loop spans 18 amino acids. CDR1 is KGHSH and CDR2 is LQKENI in the germline V gene. The CDR3 spells CASSPRSVRGTYTGELFF. As DNA, the CDR3 is TGTGCCAGCTCACCACGGAGCGTCAGGGGGACCTACACCGGGGAGCTGTTTTTT.

V usage is TRBV7-8 and J usage is TRBJ2-2; 9 bases agree with TRBD2. The CDR3 loop spans 16 amino acids. With 4 bases clipped from V and 9 bases from J, the junction kept 12 bases outside the gene matches. Germline CDR1 and CDR2: SGHVS and FQNEAQ. The CDR3 DNA reads TGTGCCAGCAGCTGGGGGGTAGCGGGAGTGCAGTGGGAGCTGTTTTTT. Its translation is CASSWGVAGVQWELFF.

The chain carries TRBV2 and TRBJ2-2; the match to TRBD1 covers 10 bases. Germline V gene data show CDR1 as SNHLY and CDR2 as FYNNEI. The CDR3 contains 14 residues. V shed 5 bases, J shed 6 bases, and the junction held 3 bases outside the gene matches. This CDR3 reads CASSRDRGPGELFF. DNA of the CDR3: TGTGCCAGCAGTCGGGACAGGGGACCCGGGGAGCTGTTTTTT.

This chain uses TRBV19 with TRBJ2-7; D unclear. The CDR3 sequence is 15 residues long. The germline V and J ends were trimmed by 1 base and 2 bases, with 12 bases remaining between them. The germline V gene encodes CDR1 LNHDA and CDR2 SQIVND (reference sequence). The CDR3 is CASSIGDRLAYEQYF. The CDR3 DNA follows: TGTGCCAGTAGTATAGGGGATCGCCTCGCCTACGAGCAGTACTTC.

The V call is TRBV2, the J call TRBJ1-2; D is undetermined. The V gene's germline CDR1 is SNHLY and CDR2 FYNNEI. The CDR3 runs 14 residues. Deletions cut 4 bases from V and 4 bases from J, with 13 bases between. The CDR3: CASSVLGSGYGYTF. The CDR3 nucleotides are TGTGCCAGCAGTGTGCTGGGAAGTGGCTATGGCTACACCTTC.

The chain combines TRBV28 with TRBJ1-5, with TRBD1 matching 9 bases. The CDR3 has 14 amino acids. Germline CDR1 reads MDHEN; CDR2 reads SYDVKM. The V segment lost 3 bases and the J segment 6 bases; nucleotides outside the gene matches: 3. The CDR3 protein is CASSFGTGLQPQHF. In DNA form, the CDR3 reads TGTGCCAGCAGTTTTGGGACAGGGCTTCAGCCCCAGCATTTT.

The chain employs TRBV30 and TRBJ2-7; D is undetermined. In germline, CDR1 is GTSNPN, CDR2 SVGIG (reference sequence). The CDR3 covers 11 residues. Trimming took off 4 bases at V and 3 bases at J, with 7 bases between the two ends. The CDR3 loop reads CAWTVGYEQYF. The DNA for the CDR3 is TGTGCCTGGACAGTTGGCTACGAGCAGTACTTC.

The rearrangement joins TRBV2 to TRBJ2-7; either TRBD1 or TRBD2 may fit D (7 bases each). Trimming pared 1 base from V and 6 bases from J, leaving 13 bases between. The CDR3 has 14 residues. Germline-derived CDR1 and CDR2 are SNHLY and FYNNEI. CDR3 residues: CASSEGRGGAEQYF. DNA for the CDR3: TGTGCCAGCAGTGAAGGCAGGGGGGGAGCCGAGCAGTACTTC.

In its sample, this clone was seen a few times. The chain carries TRBV5-4 and TRBJ2-6; 7 bases are shared with TRBD1. With V trimmed by 5 bases and J by 4 bases, 6 bases remained unmatched. Looked up from germline, CDR1 is SGHNT and CDR2 is YYREEE (reference sequence). The CDR3 has 15 residues. Here the CDR3 reads CASSGDRAGANVLTF. As DNA, the CDR3 is TGTGCCAGCAGTGGTGACAGGGCGGGGGCCAACGTCCTGACTTTC.

The chain couples TRBV7-5 to TRBJ2-7. TRBV7-5 is a known pseudogene. The CDR3 loop spans 15 amino acids. CDR3 residues: CVRSLVASSPYEQYF. CDR3 nucleotide sequence: TGTGTCAGAAGCTTAGTGGCGTCTTCCCCCTACGAGCAGTACTTC.

This chain links TRBV6-5 with TRBJ2-7; 7 bases map to TRBD1. This CDR3 is 13 amino acids long. V was pared by 7 bases and J by 1 base, with 4 bases of the junction left unmatched. Looked up from germline, CDR1 is MNHEY and CDR2 is SVGAGI. Here the CDR3 DNA reads TGTGCCAGCATAGGGACAGATTCCTACGAGCAGTACTTC. Encoded protein: CASIGTDSYEQYF.

The chain employs TRBV4-2 and TRBJ1-5; TRBD1 agrees at 7 bases. The CDR3 runs to 15 residues. The germline V gene has CDR1 LGHNA and CDR2 YNFKEQ. Unmatched junction bases numbered 7, after V lost 3 bases and J lost 5 bases. The CDR3 loop reads CASSHLQGTDQPQHF. CDR3 DNA sequence: TGTGCCAGCAGCCACTTACAGGGGACGGATCAGCCCCAGCATTTT.

The V and J genes are TRBV7-9 and TRBJ2-1, with D unresolved. V was cut by 3 bases and J by 8 bases, with 8 bases left in between. In germline, CDR1 is SEHNR, CDR2 FQNEAQ (reference sequence). This CDR3 has 12 amino acids. The CDR3 protein is CASSFGVDEQFF. The CDR3 nucleotides read TGTGCCAGCAGCTTTGGTGTGGATGAGCAGTTCTTC.

Points on this clone: A junction end diverges from the germline sequence, so it may reflect a read error. V gene TRBV7-7 combines with J gene TRBJ2-2; D is possibly TRBD1 (6 bases). Germline V lookup: CDR1 SSHAT, CDR2 FNYEAQ (reference sequence). This CDR3 region has 13 residues. CDR3 sequence reads: CASSSQGPGELFF. CDR3 nucleotide sequence: TGTGCTAGCAGCTCACAGGGCCCCGGGGAGCTGTTTTTT.

The chain combines TRBV4-3 with TRBJ1-2, with unresolved D. The V end was cut by 1 base, the J end by 5 bases, with 14 bases between. CDR3 length: 15 residues. In germline, CDR1 is LGHNA, CDR2 YSLEER. The CDR3 loop is CASSQVGLASYGYTF. The CDR3 DNA follows: TGCGCCAGCAGCCAAGTAGGATTAGCCTCTTATGGCTACACCTTC.

The chain carries TRBV7-9 and TRBJ2-1, with 12 bases that match TRBD1. The V and J ends lost 6 bases and 8 bases, in that order; junction bases with no gene match: 11. There are 16 residues in the CDR3. The V gene's germline CDR1 is SEHNR and CDR2 FQNEAQ (reference sequence). Here the CDR3 reads CASRTPGTGGGDEQFF. As DNA, the CDR3 is TGTGCCAGCAGGACGCCGGGGACAGGGGGCGGAGATGAGCAGTTCTTC.